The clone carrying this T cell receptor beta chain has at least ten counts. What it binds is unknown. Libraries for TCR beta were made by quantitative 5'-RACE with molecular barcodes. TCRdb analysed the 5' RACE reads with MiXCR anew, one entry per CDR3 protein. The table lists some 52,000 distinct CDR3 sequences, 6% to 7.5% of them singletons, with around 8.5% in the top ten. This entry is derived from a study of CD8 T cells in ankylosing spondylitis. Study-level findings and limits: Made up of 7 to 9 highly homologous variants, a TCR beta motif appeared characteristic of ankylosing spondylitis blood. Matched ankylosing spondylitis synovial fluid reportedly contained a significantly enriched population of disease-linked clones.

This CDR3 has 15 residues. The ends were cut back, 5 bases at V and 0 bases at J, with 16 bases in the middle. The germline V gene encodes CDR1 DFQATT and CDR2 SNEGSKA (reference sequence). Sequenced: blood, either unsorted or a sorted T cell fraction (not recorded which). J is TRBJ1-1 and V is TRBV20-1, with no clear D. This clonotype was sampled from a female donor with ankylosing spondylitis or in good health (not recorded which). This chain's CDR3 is CSAFVGDTMNTEAFF. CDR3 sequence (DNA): TGCAGTGCTTTTGTCGGAGATACCATGAACACTGAAGCTTTCTTT.